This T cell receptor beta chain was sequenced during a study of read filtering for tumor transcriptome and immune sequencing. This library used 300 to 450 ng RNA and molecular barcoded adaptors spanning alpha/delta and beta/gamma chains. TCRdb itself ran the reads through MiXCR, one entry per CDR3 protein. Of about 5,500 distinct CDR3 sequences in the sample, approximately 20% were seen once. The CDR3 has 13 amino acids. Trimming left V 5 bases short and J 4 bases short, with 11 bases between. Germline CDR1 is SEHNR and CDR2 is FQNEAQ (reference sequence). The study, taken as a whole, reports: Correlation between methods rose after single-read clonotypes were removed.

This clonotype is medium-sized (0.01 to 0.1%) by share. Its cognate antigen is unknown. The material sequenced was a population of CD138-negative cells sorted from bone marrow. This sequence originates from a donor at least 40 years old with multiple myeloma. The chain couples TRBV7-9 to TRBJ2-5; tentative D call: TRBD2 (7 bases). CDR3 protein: CASSPGGPETQYF. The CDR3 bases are TGTGCCAGCAGCCCCGGGGGGCCAGAGACCCAGTACTTC. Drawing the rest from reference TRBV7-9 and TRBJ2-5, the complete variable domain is DTGVSQNPRHKITKRGQNVTFRCDPISEHNRLYWYRQTLGQGPEFLTYFQNEAQLEKSRLLSDRFSAERPKGSFSTLEIQRTEQGDSAMYLCASSPGGPETQYFGPGTRLLVL.